What follows are 16 T cell receptor beta chains derived from one specimen sequenced in a study of T cells after yellow fever vaccination. TCRdb processed the 5' RACE reads anew with MiXCR; each CDR3 protein has one entry. The sample shows 200,000 to 300,000 distinct CDR3 sequences, 5.5% to 8.5% of them seen only once. Sequencing used CD4+ T cells sorted from PBMCs, obtained on the day of the yellow fever booster vaccination. Receptors originate from a man under 40 who received the YFV17D yellow fever vaccine.

The table lists this clonotype with a few counts. This chain uses TRBV29-1 with TRBJ1-5; no clear D gene. Deletions cut 4 bases from V and 7 bases from J, with 20 bases between. There are 15 residues in the CDR3. Germline V gene data show CDR1 as SQVTM and CDR2 as ANQGSEA. The CDR3 region has the DNA TGCAGCGTTGGGGTCCAGAATGCAGCCAGCCAGCCCCAGCATTTT. Its translation: CSVGVQNAASQPQHF.

The rearrangement links TRBV6-1 to TRBJ1-1; D call uncertain. Trimming pared 3 bases from V and 6 bases from J, leaving 11 bases between. CDR1 MNHNS and CDR2 SASEGT come from the germline V gene. The CDR3 has 13 amino acids. Here the CDR3 reads CASSDGPVPEAFF. In DNA, the CDR3 is TGTGCCAGCAGTGATGGGCCAGTACCTGAAGCTTTCTTT.

This chain connects TRBV4-2 to TRBJ2-5; tentatively, D is TRBD2 (6 bases). Per germline, CDR1 LGHNA and CDR2 YNFKEQ. CDR3 length equals 15 residues. V lost 2 bases and J lost 3, with 13 bases in between. Written as DNA, the CDR3 is TGTGCCAGCAGCCAATGGGACTCATCAGAAGAGACCCAGTACTTC. Amino acids: CASSQWDSSEETQYF.

This clonotype was counted many times. V is TRBV27 and J is TRBJ2-3, with D uncertain. CDR3 size: 13 residues. Germline V CDR1 and CDR2: MNHEY, SMNVEV (reference sequence). V lost 2 bases to trimming and J lost 8 bases, with 11 bases between them. CDR3 sequence: CASSLDGRSTQYF. CDR3 DNA: TGTGCCAGCAGTTTAGACGGTCGGAGTACGCAGTATTTT.

The chain carries TRBV7-2 and TRBJ2-7; D remains ambiguous. Trimming left V 5 bases short and J 2 bases short, with 16 bases between. The germline V gene encodes CDR1 SGHTA and CDR2 FQGNSA. This CDR3 contains 15 residues. The CDR3 DNA is TGTGCCAGCAGCCCTCCCCCAAGGCCTCCCTACGAGCAGTACTTC. This translates into CASSPPPRPPYEQYF.

This clonotype was seen a few times. The chain is built from TRBV7-2 and TRBJ2-2; D remains ambiguous. The germline V gene has CDR1 SGHTA and CDR2 FQGNSA. Trimming took off 0 bases at V and 5 bases at J, with 7 bases between the two ends. CDR3 size: 14 residues. Here the CDR3 reads CASSLARRTGELFF. In DNA form, the CDR3 reads TGTGCCAGCAGCTTAGCACGGCGAACCGGGGAGCTGTTTTTT. Variable domain in full (rest from reference TRBV7-2 and TRBJ2-2): GAGVSQSPSNKVTEKGKDVELRCDPISGHTALYWYRQSLGQGLEFLIYFQGNSAPDKSGLPSDRFSAERTGGSVSTLTIQRTQQEDSAVYLCASSLARRTGELFFGEGSRLTVL.

This clonotype appeared many times. The chain combines TRBV6-6 with TRBJ1-5; the D is unclear. CDR1 is MNHNY, CDR2 SVGAGI, per germline (reference sequence). The CDR3 is 13 amino acids. V lost 6 bases, J lost 7 bases, and 13 bases lay in between. The CDR3 loop reads CASRAQTGQPQHF. CDR3 DNA sequence: TGTGCCAGCAGAGCTCAGACGGGGCAGCCCCAGCATTTT.

This clonotype was seen a few times. This chain connects TRBV7-7 to TRBJ2-3; 7 bases map to TRBD2. The CDR3 has 15 residues. V trimming: 3 bases; J trimming: 0 bases; junction bases outside the gene matches: 3. Germline V gene lookup returns CDR1 SSHAT and CDR2 FNYEAQ (reference sequence). The CDR3 reads CASSFGRASTDTQYF. The CDR3 nucleotides are TGTGCCAGCAGCTTTGGGAGGGCTAGCACAGATACGCAGTATTTT.

This clonotype was counted many times. The CDR3 coding sequence is TGTGCCAGCAGCTTAACCCGGGACAGGGGCCTATCTTCCTCCTACGAGCAGTACTTC. Translated: CASSLTRDRGLSSSYEQYF. V and J are TRBV7-8 and TRBJ2-7; 10 bases align to TRBD1. This CDR3 contains 19 residues. The germline V gene encodes CDR1 SGHVS and CDR2 FQNEAQ. The V and J ends lost 2 bases and 0 bases, in that order; junction bases with no gene match: 13. Full variable domain (rest looked up from reference TRBV7-8 and TRBJ2-7): GAGVSQSPRYKVAKRGQDVALRCDPISGHVSLFWYQQALGQGPEFLTYFQNEAQLDKSGLPSDRFFAERPEGSVSTLKIQRTQQEDSAVYLCASSLTRDRGLSSSYEQYFGPGTRLTVT.

This clonotype has just a few counts. V gene TRBV12-3 or TRBV12-4 combines with J gene TRBJ2-1, with D perhaps matching TRBD2 (5 bases). The V gene lost 2 bases and the J gene lost 15 bases, with 17 bases spanning the gap. The CDR3 sequence is 13 residues long. This CDR3 reads CASSLLTADQSFF. CDR3 DNA sequence: TGTGCCAGCAGTTTATTAACAGCGGATCAGTCGTTCTTC.

V gene TRBV18 combines with J gene TRBJ2-2; 9 bases align to TRBD2. Germline values: CDR1 KGHSH, CDR2 LQKENI. The CDR3 extends over 16 amino acids. The trim removed 3 bases at V and 1 base at J, leaving 3 bases unmatched. CDR3 sequence reads: CASSPLLAGNTGELFF. DNA for the CDR3: TGTGCCAGCTCACCTTTACTAGCGGGGAACACCGGGGAGCTGTTTTTT.

This clonotype was observed at least ten times. V usage is TRBV12-3 or TRBV12-4 and J usage is TRBJ2-3; no definite D call. The CDR3 is made up of 17 amino acids. Trimming took 8 bases from V and 1 from J, leaving 22 bases between them. CDR3 loop: CASGPRNRWEGTDTQYF. The DNA of the CDR3 is TGTGCCAGCGGCCCCCGGAACCGGTGGGAAGGCACAGATACGCAGTATTTT.

The table lists this clonotype with a few counts. The chain combines TRBV12-3 or TRBV12-4 with TRBJ1-2; D is possibly TRBD1 (5 bases). The CDR3 extends over 14 amino acids. Trimming stripped 6 bases from V and 4 bases from J, with 15 bases between. The CDR3 DNA follows: TGTGCCAGCAGCCGACATGACAGTTTCTATGGCTACACCTTC. This sequence encodes CASSRHDSFYGYTF.

This clonotype was found a few times. This chain connects TRBV10-2 to TRBJ1-6; D gene ambiguous. The CDR3 consists of 15 residues. Germline V gene data show CDR1 as WSHSY and CDR2 as SAAADI. The V end lost 6 bases, the J end lost 7 bases, and 16 bases lay between the germline ends. This chain's CDR3 is CASRQGANPNSPLHF. As DNA, the CDR3 is TGCGCCAGCAGACAAGGTGCTAATCCAAATTCACCCCTCCACTTT.

Concerning this clonotype: Compared with germline, one end of the junction differs, possibly owing to a read error. The J gene is TRBJ2-1, the V gene TRBV5-1; D is undetermined. The CDR3 is 12 residues long. Germline loops: CDR1 SGHRS, CDR2 YFSETQ. The CDR3 loop reads CASSLVGNEQLF. The CDR3, as DNA: TGCGCCAGCAGCTTGGTAGGAAATGAGCAGCTCTTC.

This sequence joins TRBV6-1 and TRBJ2-5; 8 bases line up with TRBD2. Trimming took 7 bases from V and 4 from J; bases not matched to a gene: 5. The CDR3 spans 13 residues. CDR1 is MNHNS, CDR2 SASEGT, per germline. The CDR3 loop reads CASNRGGVETQYF. Here the CDR3 DNA reads TGTGCCAGCAACCGGGGGGGGGTAGAGACCCAGTACTTC.